The text below deals with one TCR beta chain. Relapse after autologous stem cell transplantation occurred in every patient, and brentuximab vedotin exposure varied. Assay used: immunoSEQ multiplex PCR; TCRdb lists only in-frame clones, some missing. The sample records roughly 20,000 clones, around 85% being singletons. The data are from a study of PD-1 blockade in classical Hodgkin lymphoma. There are 16 residues in the CDR3. Trimming stripped 1 base from V and 5 bases from J, with 15 bases between. Germline V lookup: CDR1 SGHTA, CDR2 FQGNSA. The sequence came from a human donor with classical Hodgkin lymphoma. The sample consisted of peripheral blood mononuclear cells (PBMCs), taken at baseline. V gene TRBV7-2 combines with J gene TRBJ1-5, with D possibly being TRBD1 (5 bases). CDR3 sequence: CASSLGSGLTYQPQHF. CDR3 nucleotide sequence: TGTGCCAGCAGCTTAGGGTCAGGGTTGACCTATCAGCCCCAGCATTTT.